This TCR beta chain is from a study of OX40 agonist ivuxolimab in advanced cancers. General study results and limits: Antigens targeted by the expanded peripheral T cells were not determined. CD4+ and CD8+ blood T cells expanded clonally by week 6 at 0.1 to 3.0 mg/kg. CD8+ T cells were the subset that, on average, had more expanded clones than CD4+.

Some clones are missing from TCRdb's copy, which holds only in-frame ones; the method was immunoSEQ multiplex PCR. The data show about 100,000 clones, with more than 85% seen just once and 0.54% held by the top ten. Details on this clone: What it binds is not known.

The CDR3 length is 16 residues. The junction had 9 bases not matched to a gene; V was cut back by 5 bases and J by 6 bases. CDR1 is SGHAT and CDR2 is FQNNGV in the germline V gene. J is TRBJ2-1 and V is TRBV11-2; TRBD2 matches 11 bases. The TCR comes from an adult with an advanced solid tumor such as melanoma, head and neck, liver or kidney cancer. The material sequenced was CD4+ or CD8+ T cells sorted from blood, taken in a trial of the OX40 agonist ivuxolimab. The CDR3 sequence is CASSPTLAGGLNEQFF. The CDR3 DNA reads TGTGCCAGCAGCCCAACCCTAGCGGGAGGCCTCAATGAGCAGTTCTTC.